These 18 T cell receptor beta chains came from one sample sequenced in a study of blood T cell repertoires in COVID-19 (dated by TCRdb to the early 2020s). Library generation was performed with the immunoSEQ multiplex PCR assay. The clones in this table, taken by TCRdb from immuneACCESS, are in-frame only. Not every clone is retained; where verified, under half of the shortfall comes from an unresolved V gene, and the cause of the rest is unknown. The sample table holds approximately 210,000 clones, of which roughly 80% were seen once. About 10% of the sample goes to the ten largest clones. The specimen sequenced was peripheral blood. These TCRs come from a woman aged 80 or over with COVID-19, enrolled during active disease.

This clone appeared once. The genes are TRBV28 and TRBJ2-5, with 12 bases matching TRBD2. The trim removed 7 bases at V and 5 bases at J, leaving 8 bases unmatched. The CDR3 is 15 residues long. CDR1 and CDR2 (germline): MDHEN, SYDVKM. The CDR3 loop is CASTRPLAGGETQYF. The CDR3 DNA reads TGTGCCAGCACCAGACCGCTAGCGGGGGGGGAGACCCAGTACTTC.

This clone was detected only a few times. This rearrangement joins TRBV28 to TRBJ2-2; TRBD2 matches at 10 bases. CDR1 and CDR2 (germline): MDHEN, SYDVKM. The V segment lost 7 bases and the J segment 5 bases; nucleotides outside the gene matches: 13. This CDR3 is 17 amino acids long. CDR3 nucleotides: TGTGCCAGCAAGAGCAGCGGGGGGGCTGGGATTACCGGGGAGCTGTTTTTT. This codes for CASKSSGGAGITGELFF.

The V call is TRBV4-1, the J call TRBJ2-4; D possibly corresponds to TRBD1 (5 bases). CDR3 length: 17 amino acids. Germline V gene data show CDR1 as MGHRA and CDR2 as YSYEKL. Between the trimmed V and J ends, which lost 3 bases and 1 base, there was a span of 16 bases. This CDR3 is CASSQPWQGAAKNIQYF. In DNA form, the CDR3 reads TGCGCCAGCAGCCAGCCCTGGCAGGGTGCGGCCAAAAACATTCAGTACTTC.

This rearrangement joins TRBV7-3 to TRBJ2-2; possible D gene TRBD2, 5 bases. Germline lookup yields CDR1 SGHTA and CDR2 FQGTGA. The V gene lost 5 bases and the J gene lost 5 bases, with 15 bases spanning the gap. The CDR3 runs to 15 residues. The CDR3 sequence: CASSPRTSATGELFF. In nucleotides, the CDR3 is TGTGCCAGCAGCCCCCGAACTAGTGCTACCGGGGAGCTGTTTTTT. The full variable domain, in which reference TRBV7-3 and TRBJ2-2 provide the parts outside the CDR3, is GAGVSQTPSNKVTEKGKYVELRCDPISGHTALYWYRQSLGQGPEFLIYFQGTGAADDSGLPNDRFFAVRPEGSVSTLKIQRTERGDSAVYLCASSPRTSATGELFFGEGSRLTVL.

The chain uses TRBV4-1 and TRBJ2-7; TRBD1 agrees at 7 bases. The CDR3 length is 16 residues. Unmatched junction bases numbered 9, after V lost 0 bases and J lost 4 bases. Germline V gives CDR1 MGHRA, CDR2 YSYEKL. The DNA of the CDR3 is TGCGCCAGCAGCCAAGAAATTGACAGGGCAACTTACGAGCAGTACTTC. Its translation: CASSQEIDRATYEQYF.

The chain combines TRBV3-1 (or the pseudogene TRBV3-2) with TRBJ2-1, with a possible D match to TRBD2 (6 bases). The V end was cut by 4 bases, the J end by 9 bases, with 10 bases between. The CDR3 loop spans 12 amino acids. Per the germline V gene, CDR1 is LGHDT and CDR2 is YNNKEL (reference sequence). The CDR3 coding sequence is TGTGCCAGCAGCCGAGGGGAGGCTGAGCAGTTCTTC. Protein: CASSRGEAEQFF.

The CDR3, as DNA: TGTGCCAGCAGTAGACAGGGGGGAATTGGATCACCCCTCCACTTT. Translation: CASSRQGGIGSPLHF. V usage is TRBV6-5 and J usage is TRBJ1-6; 9 nucleotides align to TRBD1. J gave up 10 bases and V 5 bases, and 9 bases lay outside the gene matches. The CDR3 is 15 residues long. Germline V gene data show CDR1 as MNHEY and CDR2 as SVGAGI.

The rearrangement links TRBV6-1 to TRBJ1-4; D might be TRBD1 (6 bases). The CDR3 spans 13 residues. Germline V gene data show CDR1 as MNHNS and CDR2 as SASEGT. Trimming pared 5 bases from V and 8 bases from J, leaving 12 bases between. As DNA, the CDR3 is TGTGCCAGCAGTACGGACAGACGGGAAAAACTGTTTTTT. It yields the protein CASSTDRREKLFF.

V usage is TRBV11-1 and J usage is TRBJ1-1; D unresolved. CDR3 size: 11 residues. Between the trimmed V and J ends, which lost 1 base and 11 bases, there was a span of 8 bases. Per the germline V gene, CDR1 is SGHAT and CDR2 is FQDESV (reference sequence). The CDR3 region is CASSLGHAAFF. The CDR3, as DNA: TGTGCCAGCAGCTTAGGTCATGCGGCTTTCTTT.

The rearrangement links TRBV13 to TRBJ2-1; TRBD2 aligns across 9 bases. The V and J ends lost 1 base and 12 bases, in that order; junction bases with no gene match: 7. There are 14 residues in the CDR3. Germline lookup yields CDR1 PRHDT and CDR2 FYEKMQ (reference sequence). CDR3 bases: TGTGCCAGCAGCTTAGATGCTAGCGGGAACGCGCAGTTCTTC. Translating gives CASSLDASGNAQFF.

This clone was counted between two and nine times. The chain recombines TRBV28 with TRBJ1-5; the D is unclear. V was clipped by 3 bases and J by 2 bases, with 5 bases between them. This CDR3 is 13 amino acids long. CDR1 and CDR2 from the germline V gene are MDHEN and SYDVKM. The chain's CDR3 is CASSLTGNQPQHF. As DNA, the CDR3 is TGTGCCAGCAGTTTGACTGGCAATCAGCCCCAGCATTTT.

J is TRBJ1-4 and V is TRBV19, with 10 bases identical to TRBD1. Germline trimming cut 5 bases from V and 7 bases from J; bases unmatched to any gene: 7. The CDR3 is 15 residues long. Germline V gene lookup returns CDR1 LNHDA and CDR2 SQIVND (reference sequence). CDR3 protein: CASSADRDRGEKLFF. The CDR3 bases are TGTGCCAGTAGTGCAGACCGGGACAGGGGTGAAAAACTGTTTTTT.

V is TRBV7-2 and J is TRBJ2-5; no reliable D call. The CDR3 sequence is 12 residues long. V was trimmed by 1 base and J by 4 bases, leaving 4 bases between them. CDR1 is SGHTA, CDR2 FQGNSA, per germline. The DNA of the CDR3 is TGTGCCAGCAGCTTAGATAGAGAGACCCAGTACTTC. Amino acid sequence: CASSLDRETQYF.

The chain links TRBV6-5 to TRBJ1-1; tentative D call: TRBD1 (5 bases). Trimming shortened V by 7 bases and J by 3 bases, and 18 bases separated the two germline ends. CDR3 length: 15 amino acids. Germline V gene sequence: CDR1 MNHEY, CDR2 SVGAGI. CDR3 in amino acids: CASMGSSLGDTEAFF. DNA of the CDR3: TGTGCCAGCATGGGCAGTTCTCTAGGGGACACTGAAGCTTTCTTT.

The chain uses TRBV18 and TRBJ1-2, with a tentative D call TRBD1 (6 bases). The CDR3 covers 12 residues. The germline V gene encodes CDR1 KGHSH and CDR2 LQKENI. Trimming cost V 5 bases and J 5 bases, with 9 bases left between them. CDR3 in amino acids: CASSEGEYGYTF. As DNA, the CDR3 is TGTGCCAGCTCAGAGGGGGAGTATGGCTACACCTTC. Filled out from reference TRBV18 and TRBJ1-2, the complete variable domain reads NAGVMQNPRHLVRRRGQEARLRCSPMKGHSHVYWYRQLPEEGLKFMVYLQKENIIDESGMPKERFSAEFPKEGPSILRIQQVVRGDSAAYFCASSEGEYGYTFGSGTRLTVV.

Points on this clone: Other DNA sequences within the sample encode an identical CDR3. The CDR3 reads CASSLVSGGAPDTQYF. CDR3 coding DNA: TGTGCCAGCAGCTTGGTTAGCGGGGGGGCCCCAGATACGCAGTATTTT. V and J are TRBV5-4 and TRBJ2-3, with 11 nucleotides matching TRBD2. Losses at the gene ends were 0 bases for V and 4 bases for J; bases not matched to a gene: 4. Germline V lookup: CDR1 SGHNT, CDR2 YYREEE (reference sequence). The CDR3 loop spans 16 amino acids. Combining the CDR3 with reference TRBV5-4 and TRBJ2-3 gives the whole variable domain ETGVTQSPTHLIKTRGQQVTLRCSSQSGHNTVSWYQQALGQGPQFIFQYYREEENGRGNFPPRFSGLQFPNYSSELNVNALELDDSALYLCASSLVSGGAPDTQYFGPGTRLTVL.

The rearrangement joins TRBV7-2 to TRBJ2-2; 9 bases fit TRBD2. Germline CDR1 and CDR2: SGHTA and FQGNSA. CDR3 size: 16 residues. V lost 2 bases and J lost 1; bases outside the gene matches: 2. The CDR3 here is CASSLQLAGNTGELFF. The CDR3 DNA reads TGTGCCAGCAGCTTACAACTAGCGGGGAACACCGGGGAGCTGTTTTTT.

The chain carries TRBV5-1 and TRBJ1-1; D unresolved. The V end lost 0 bases, the J end lost 0 bases, and 12 bases lay between the germline ends. CDR1 SGHRS and CDR2 YFSETQ come from the germline V gene. The CDR3 spans 16 residues. The CDR3 spells CASSLEARLMNTEAFF. In DNA, the CDR3 is TGCGCCAGCAGCTTGGAGGCCAGACTTATGAACACTGAAGCTTTCTTT.